The clone carrying this TCR beta chain counts as medium-sized (0.01 to 0.1%). Authors' data handling: Across clinicopathological groups, CDR3 differences served as the basis for building a distant-metastasis classifier for papillary thyroid cancer. TCRdb re-clonotyped the PCR reads via MiXCR. What appears here as the V and J calls and clone size reflects TCRdb's work, not the paper's. Here the sample spans some 19,000 clones, more than 20% being singletons. The source of the sample is a study of metastatic and nonmetastatic thyroid tumors. Study context: For malignant and benign thyroid patients, tumor or nodule tissue and blood were the sources whose repertoires were compared.

There were no patients who had received any treatment before thyroid surgery. CDR1 and CDR2 (germline): MNHNS, SASEGT. The ends lost 8 bases at V and 1 base at J; junction bases unmatched: 14. The CDR3 runs to 17 residues. Material for sequencing was blood. This sequence originates from a male donor with papillary thyroid cancer or a benign thyroid nodule (not recorded which). Some clones in this sample may be carry-over from other donors' samples. This chain uses TRBV6-1 with TRBJ1-5, with TRBD1 identical over 7 bases. CDR3 loop: CASATGQFIGSNQPQHF. The CDR3 DNA follows: TGTGCCAGCGCTACGGGACAGTTTATAGGGAGCAATCAGCCCCAGCATTTT.